This TCR beta chain was found in a study of identical twins. Trimming shortened V by 5 bases and J by 2 bases, and 10 bases separated the two germline ends. The CDR3 loop spans 14 amino acids. Looked up from germline, CDR1 is SQVTM and CDR2 is ANQGSEA. A universal primer site was created by template switching, with the cDNA bearing unique molecular identifiers. MiXCR was run by TCRdb on the 5' RACE reads, yielding one entry per CDR3 protein. The sample carries 450,000 to 650,000 distinct CDR3 sequences, 13% to 15% recorded once. These data were also reused for a study on yellow fever vaccine responses in identical twins.

The chain links TRBV29-1 to TRBJ2-6, with a weak D call TRBD1 (5 bases). Sequencing was performed on CD4+ T cells sorted from blood. The origin of this receptor is a woman aged 18-29 years in good health. Written as DNA, the CDR3 is TGCAGCGTTACTAAGGGGCCTGGGGCCAACGTCCTGACTTTC. Protein sequence: CSVTKGPGANVLTF.